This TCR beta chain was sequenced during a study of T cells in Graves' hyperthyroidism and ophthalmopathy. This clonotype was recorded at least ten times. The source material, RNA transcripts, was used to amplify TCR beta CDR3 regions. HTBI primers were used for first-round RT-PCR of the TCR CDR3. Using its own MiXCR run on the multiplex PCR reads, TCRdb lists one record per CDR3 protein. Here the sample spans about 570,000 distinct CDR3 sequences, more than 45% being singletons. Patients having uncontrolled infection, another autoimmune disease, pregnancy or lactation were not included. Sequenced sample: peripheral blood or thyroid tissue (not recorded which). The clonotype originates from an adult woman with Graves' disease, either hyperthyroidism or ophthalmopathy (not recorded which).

This CDR3 reads CASSLNARDDYGYTF. The CDR3, as DNA: TGCGCCAGCAGCTTGAACGCCAGGGACGACTATGGCTACACCTTC. The chain has TRBV5-1 and TRBJ1-2; weak D call: TRBD1 (5 bases). With 1 base removed from V and 3 bases from J, the gap between germline ends came to 13 bases. Germline V gene data show CDR1 as SGHRS and CDR2 as YFSETQ. The CDR3 extends over 15 amino acids.